This T cell receptor beta chain was recorded in a study of T cells after yellow fever vaccination. Study results and limitations: Abundant contaminating clonotypes from the bulk population could appear in FACS-sorted repertoires. Among primary-vaccination clones, most reappeared after the booster, at 95% to 96% for CD4 and more than 75% for CD8.

The TCR cDNA carried a universal primer site and UMIs from 5'RACE template switching. TCRdb reanalysed the 5' RACE reads using MiXCR and keeps one entry per CDR3 protein. The sample records some 350,000 distinct CDR3 sequences, roughly 6.1% being singletons. Worth noting for this clonotype: Its antigen is still unknown. Possible read error: a much larger clone is one base away.

CDR1 and CDR2 from the germline V gene are SGHRS and YFSETQ. The length of the CDR3 is 16 residues. This sample comprised PBMCs, obtained 5 days after the yellow fever booster vaccination. The V call is TRBV5-1, the J call TRBJ2-3; tentatively, D is TRBD1 or TRBD2 (6 bases each). This sequence originates from a man aged 25-40 years who received the YFV17D yellow fever vaccine. For the CDR3, the DNA is TGCGCCAGCAGCCAGATCACCGGGGGCTACACAGTTACGCAGTATTTT. It codes for CASSQITGGYTVTQYF.